Presented here are 29 T cell receptor beta chains from one specimen sequenced in a study of cytomegalovirus exposure and HLA in healthy donors. In the PCR, 60 Vbeta and 13 Jbeta primers were used. The repertoire was sequenced with immunoSEQ multiplex PCR; TCRdb's copy has only in-frame clones and lacks some. The sample has under 150,000 clones; around three quarters are singletons. Sample: PBMCs. The origin of the receptors is a woman in her forties in good health and CMV-seropositive.

A few counts support this clone. This rearrangement joins TRBV7-9 to TRBJ1-2, with 9 nucleotides matching TRBD1. CDR1 and CDR2 from the germline V gene are SEHNR and FQNEAQ (reference sequence). The CDR3 contains 15 residues. V was pared by 4 bases and J by 3 bases, with 6 bases of the junction left unmatched. The CDR3 coding sequence is TGTGCCAGCAGCTCCTCGACAGGGGGACACTATGGCTACACCTTC. This translates into CASSSSTGGHYGYTF.

The sample holds a few counts of this clone. V usage is TRBV5-6 and J usage is TRBJ2-2, with a tentative D call TRBD2 (5 bases). Per the germline V gene, CDR1 is SGHDT and CDR2 is YYEEEE. With 4 bases removed from V and 0 bases from J, the gap between germline ends came to 13 bases. CDR3 size: 16 residues. CDR3 protein: CASSRYGIPNTGELFF. CDR3 sequence (DNA): TGTGCCAGCAGCCGTTACGGGATCCCGAACACCGGGGAGCTGTTTTTT.

The chain combines TRBV19 with TRBJ2-2, with 7 positions matching TRBD1. Trimming removed 5 bases from V and 1 base from J; junction bases left unmatched: 1. Germline-derived CDR1 and CDR2 are LNHDA and SQIVND (reference sequence). The CDR3 is 14 residues long. The CDR3 protein is CASSRTGNTGELFF. The CDR3, as DNA: TGTGCCAGTAGTCGGACAGGGAACACCGGGGAGCTGTTTTTT. Based on the CDR3 plus reference TRBV19 and TRBJ2-2, the full variable domain is DGGITQSPKYLFRKEGQNVTLSCEQNLNHDAMYWYRQDPGQGLRLIYYSQIVNDFQKGDIAEGYSVSREKKESFPLTVTSAQKNPTAFYLCASSRTGNTGELFFGEGSRLTVL.

This sequence joins TRBV9 and TRBJ2-1, with 10 bases aligning to TRBD2. Germline loops: CDR1 SGDLS, CDR2 YYNGEE. The CDR3 is 15 residues long. V trimming: 4 bases; J trimming: 6 bases; junction bases outside the gene matches: 7. The DNA for the CDR3 is TGTGCCAGCAGCCCGGGACTAGCGTGGGGCAATGAGCAGTTCTTC. It is translated as CASSPGLAWGNEQFF.

This clone was found a few times. This rearrangement joins TRBV5-6 to TRBJ2-2, with 7 bases identical to TRBD1. Germline V gene sequence: CDR1 SGHDT, CDR2 YYEEEE. The CDR3 runs to 17 residues. With 0 bases clipped from V and 7 bases from J, the junction kept 12 bases outside the gene matches. In nucleotides, the CDR3 is TGTGCCAGCAGCTTGGCCCCACAGGGGCGAACTATCGGGGAGCTGTTTTTT. It codes for CASSLAPQGRTIGELFF.

This clone was observed a few times. This chain connects TRBV19 to TRBJ1-5; maybe TRBD1 (5 bases). Trimming left V 1 base short and J 4 bases short, with 8 bases between. The V gene's germline CDR1 is LNHDA and CDR2 SQIVND (reference sequence). CDR3 length: 14 residues. CDR3 in amino acids: CASSIAAGNQPQHF. The CDR3 DNA is TGTGCCAGTAGTATAGCGGCAGGGAATCAGCCCCAGCATTTT.

This clone was counted a single time. Other DNA sequences within the sample encode an identical CDR3. This chain connects TRBV5-4 to TRBJ2-3, with 9 bases matching TRBD2. The CDR3 contains 19 residues. Germline CDR1 and CDR2: SGHNT and YYREEE (reference sequence). V lost 4 bases, J lost 2 bases, and 17 bases stayed unmatched. As DNA, the CDR3 is TGTGCCAGCAGCCTGGATGGGATGTTGGCTAGCGGGGACACAGATACGCAGTATTTT. Translation: CASSLDGMLASGDTDTQYF.

The chain is built from TRBV7-9 and TRBJ2-1; 8 bases agree with TRBD1. Germline V lookup: CDR1 SEHNR, CDR2 FQNEAQ (reference sequence). Trimming cost V 0 bases and J 7 bases; bases outside gene matches: 2. There are 14 residues in the CDR3. The CDR3 DNA sequence: TGTGCCAGCAGCTTAGCCGGGACAGGTAATGAGCAGTTCTTC. Its protein product is CASSLAGTGNEQFF.

The chain is built from TRBV10-3 and TRBJ2-7; possibly TRBD1 for D (5 bases). This CDR3 has 13 residues. Germline values: CDR1 ENHRY, CDR2 SYGVKD. The V end lost 6 bases, the J end lost 3 bases, and 12 bases lay between the germline ends. DNA for the CDR3: TGTGCCATCAGAGAGACAGCAAACTACGAGCAGTACTTC. This encodes CAIRETANYEQYF.

The chain joins TRBV7-9 to TRBJ2-1; D unresolved. Looked up from germline, CDR1 is SEHNR and CDR2 is FQNEAQ (reference sequence). CDR3 length: 13 residues. Trimming pared 1 base from V and 7 bases from J, leaving 8 bases between. DNA of the CDR3: TGTGCCAGCAGCTTAGTTCTTTCTAATGAGCAGTTCTTC. This codes for CASSLVLSNEQFF.

The V and J genes are TRBV6-1 and TRBJ2-5, with 12 bases lining up with TRBD2. Germline CDR1 MNHNS, CDR2 SASEGT. Trimming cost V 8 bases and J 2 bases; bases outside gene matches: 6. This CDR3 contains 15 residues. The CDR3 coding sequence is TGTGCCAGCGGGCCGACTAGCGGGGGACAAGAGACCCAGTACTTC. Its translation is CASGPTSGGQETQYF.

V gene TRBV9 combines with J gene TRBJ1-1, with 9 positions matching TRBD1. The CDR3 is made up of 15 amino acids. Germline V gene lookup returns CDR1 SGDLS and CDR2 YYNGEE. V trimming: 0 bases; J trimming: 6 bases; junction bases outside the gene matches: 6. The CDR3 coding sequence is TGTGCCAGCAGCGTAGGGGACAGGGATGGCCCTGAAGCTTTCTTT. Amino acid sequence: CASSVGDRDGPEAFF. The variable domain in full, completed from reference TRBV9 and TRBJ1-1, reads DSGVTQTPKHLITATGQRVTLRCSPRSGDLSVYWYQQSLDQGLQFLIQYYNGEERAKGNILERFSAQQFPDLHSELNLSSLELGDSALYFCASSVGDRDGPEAFFGQGTRLTVV.

V usage is TRBV6-6 and J usage is TRBJ1-4; D ambiguous. The ends were cut back, 4 bases at V and 8 bases at J, with 20 bases in the middle. Germline CDR1 is MNHNY and CDR2 is SVGAGI (reference sequence). The CDR3 is 16 amino acids. CDR3 DNA: TGTGCCAGCAGTTCCAACGAGTTTTACGGTGAAGAAAAACTGTTTTTT. This gives the protein CASSSNEFYGEEKLFF.

The chain links TRBV14 to TRBJ2-5; perhaps TRBD2 as D (6 bases). Germline V gene data show CDR1 as SGHDN and CDR2 as FVKESK. This CDR3 has 13 residues. V was shortened by 1 base and J by 5 bases, with 8 bases between the two germline ends. This CDR3 is CASSQAGEETQYF. In nucleotides, the CDR3 is TGTGCCAGCAGCCAAGCGGGAGAGGAGACCCAGTACTTC. Full variable domain (outside the CDR3, taken from reference TRBV14 and TRBJ2-5): EAGVTQFPSHSVIEKGQTVTLRCDPISGHDNLYWYRRVMGKEIKFLLHFVKESKQDESGMPNNRFLAERTGGTYSTLKVQPAELEDSGVYFCASSQAGEETQYFGPGTRLLVL.

The chain uses TRBV5-1 and TRBJ2-7, with TRBD2 matching over 7 bases. Unmatched junction bases numbered 5, after V lost 5 bases and J lost 6 bases. CDR3 length: 12 amino acids. Germline CDR1 SGHRS, CDR2 YFSETQ. The CDR3 DNA is TGCGCCAGCAGGGAGCGGGAAGGCGAGCAGTACTTC. Amino acid sequence: CASREREGEQYF. The full variable domain, rest sourced from reference TRBV5-1 and TRBJ2-7, is KAGVTQTPRYLIKTRGQQVTLSCSPISGHRSVSWYQQTPGQGLQFLFEYFSETQRNKGNFPGRFSGRQFSNSRSEMNVSTLELGDSALYLCASREREGEQYFGPGTRLTVT.

This clone was seen more than once but under ten times. The chain employs TRBV5-5 and TRBJ1-4; 9 nucleotides line up with TRBD1. CDR1 and CDR2 from the germline V gene are SGHKS and YYEKEE (reference sequence). The CDR3 has 15 residues. The V segment lost 4 bases and the J segment 5 bases; nucleotides outside the gene matches: 6. CDR3 nucleotide sequence: TGTGCCAGCAGCCAAGGGACAGGGCCAAATGAAAAACTGTTTTTT. It yields the protein CASSQGTGPNEKLFF.

The chain combines TRBV6-1 with TRBJ2-7; D is unclear. Trimming took 2 bases from V and 2 from J, leaving 7 bases between them. The CDR3 runs to 13 residues. The germline V gene encodes CDR1 MNHNS and CDR2 SASEGT. CDR3 nucleotides: TGTGCCAGCAGTGAAAGGCAGGCCTACGAGCAGTACTTC. Translation: CASSERQAYEQYF.

The V gene is TRBV7-6, the J gene TRBJ2-7; 8 nucleotides agree with TRBD1. The trim removed 6 bases at V and 3 bases at J, leaving 7 bases unmatched. This CDR3 is built from 14 residues. Germline V gene sequence: CDR1 SGHVS, CDR2 FNYEAQ. The CDR3 coding sequence is TGTGCCAGCAGTGTCGACAGGGGTAGCTACGAGCAGTACTTC. This gives the protein CASSVDRGSYEQYF.

This sequence joins TRBV25-1 and TRBJ1-1, with 7 bases identical to TRBD1. This CDR3 has 17 amino acids. The trim removed 2 bases at V and 0 bases at J, leaving 9 bases unmatched. Germline V lookup: CDR1 MGHDK, CDR2 SYGVNS. The CDR3 here is CASSERNRGVLNTEAFF. The CDR3 nucleotides are TGTGCCAGCAGTGAAAGGAACAGGGGTGTATTGAACACTGAAGCTTTCTTT.

This chain connects TRBV6-5 to TRBJ1-1; D not certain. Trimming took 8 bases from V and 8 from J, leaving 12 bases between them. Germline V gene sequence: CDR1 MNHEY, CDR2 SVGAGI. The CDR3 runs to 11 residues. In DNA, the CDR3 is TGTGCCAGCGGGAGGGATTTAGAAGCTTTCTTT. Translating gives CASGRDLEAFF.

The chain couples TRBV27 to TRBJ2-2; 12 nucleotides align to TRBD2. Germline V CDR1 and CDR2: MNHEY, SMNVEV (reference sequence). The CDR3 consists of 15 residues. Trimming cost V 7 bases and J 7 bases; bases outside gene matches: 7. The CDR3 protein is CASTSLAGGDGELFF. CDR3 DNA sequence: TGTGCCAGCACTTCCCTAGCGGGGGGGGACGGGGAGCTGTTTTTT.

V gene TRBV7-6 combines with J gene TRBJ1-4, with D possibly being TRBD1 (5 bases). V dropped 1 base and J dropped 8 bases, with 14 bases sitting between them. Germline V gives CDR1 SGHVS, CDR2 FNYEAQ. The CDR3 runs 15 residues. The CDR3 here is CASSLGDSFLEKLFF. CDR3 sequence (DNA): TGTGCCAGCAGCTTAGGCGACAGTTTCCTCGAAAAACTGTTTTTT. Based on the CDR3 plus reference TRBV7-6 and TRBJ1-4, the full variable domain is GAGVSQSPRYKVTKRGQDVALRCDPISGHVSLYWYRQALGQGPEFLTYFNYEAQQDKSGLPNDRFSAERPEGSISTLTIQRTEQRDSAMYRCASSLGDSFLEKLFFGSGTQLSVL.

The rearrangement joins TRBV10-3 to TRBJ2-2; D is possibly TRBD1 (5 bases). Trimming left V 5 bases short and J 1 base short, with 11 bases between. The CDR3 has 15 amino acids. Germline values: CDR1 ENHRY, CDR2 SYGVKD. The CDR3 DNA sequence: TGTGCCATCAGTTTTGGGCAGGGGAACACCGGGGAGCTGTTTTTT. It translates to CAISFGQGNTGELFF.

The gene calls are TRBV6-1 and TRBJ1-6; D gene uncertain. The V gene's germline CDR1 is MNHNS and CDR2 SASEGT. Trimming stripped 2 bases from V and 0 bases from J, with 5 bases between. The CDR3 totals 15 residues. The CDR3 sequence: CASSELRSYNSPLHF. The CDR3 region has the DNA TGTGCCAGCAGTGAACTCCGCTCCTATAATTCACCCCTCCACTTT.

The V and J genes are TRBV2 and TRBJ2-7; no firm D call. The CDR3 totals 15 residues. CDR1 SNHLY and CDR2 FYNNEI come from the germline V gene. Trimming took off 8 bases at V and 0 bases at J, with 17 bases between the two ends. For the CDR3, the DNA is TGTGCCAGCGTTCCGGGTGGGTTCGGCTCCTACGAGCAGTACTTC. Amino acid sequence: CASVPGGFGSYEQYF.

The J gene is TRBJ1-5, the V gene TRBV6-1; D is undetermined. Trimming took off 5 bases at V and 9 bases at J, with 11 bases between the two ends. Germline CDR1 MNHNS, CDR2 SASEGT. The CDR3 extends over 12 amino acids. CDR3 protein: CASSLREWPQHF. The CDR3, as DNA: TGTGCCAGCAGTTTGAGGGAATGGCCCCAGCATTTT.

The chain recombines TRBV7-2 with TRBJ1-2, with D maybe TRBD1 (6 bases). Trimming took 7 bases from V and 2 from J, leaving 17 bases between them. The CDR3 loop spans 15 amino acids. Germline V gives CDR1 SGHTA, CDR2 FQGNSA. The CDR3 reads CASTTRMDSNYGYTF. The CDR3, as DNA: TGTGCCAGCACCACGCGAATGGACAGCAACTATGGCTACACCTTC.

The chain employs TRBV5-4 and TRBJ2-7, with 7 bases lining up with TRBD2. Germline V gene data show CDR1 as SGHNT and CDR2 as YYREEE (reference sequence). The CDR3 totals 13 residues. The J segment lost 1 base and the V segment lost 5 bases, leaving 3 bases of the junction unmatched. The CDR3, as DNA: TGTGCCAGCAGTCGGGGGGAATCCTACGAGCAGTACTTC. This codes for CASSRGESYEQYF.

V usage is TRBV7-3 and J usage is TRBJ2-1; 12 bases map to TRBD2. With 3 bases clipped from V and 9 bases from J, the junction kept 6 bases outside the gene matches. Germline assignment: CDR1 SGHTA and CDR2 FQGTGA. The CDR3 length is 15 residues. The CDR3 DNA is TGTGCCAGCAGCTTTCTAGCGGGGGGGCCTAGTGAGCAGTTCTTC. It encodes CASSFLAGGPSEQFF.